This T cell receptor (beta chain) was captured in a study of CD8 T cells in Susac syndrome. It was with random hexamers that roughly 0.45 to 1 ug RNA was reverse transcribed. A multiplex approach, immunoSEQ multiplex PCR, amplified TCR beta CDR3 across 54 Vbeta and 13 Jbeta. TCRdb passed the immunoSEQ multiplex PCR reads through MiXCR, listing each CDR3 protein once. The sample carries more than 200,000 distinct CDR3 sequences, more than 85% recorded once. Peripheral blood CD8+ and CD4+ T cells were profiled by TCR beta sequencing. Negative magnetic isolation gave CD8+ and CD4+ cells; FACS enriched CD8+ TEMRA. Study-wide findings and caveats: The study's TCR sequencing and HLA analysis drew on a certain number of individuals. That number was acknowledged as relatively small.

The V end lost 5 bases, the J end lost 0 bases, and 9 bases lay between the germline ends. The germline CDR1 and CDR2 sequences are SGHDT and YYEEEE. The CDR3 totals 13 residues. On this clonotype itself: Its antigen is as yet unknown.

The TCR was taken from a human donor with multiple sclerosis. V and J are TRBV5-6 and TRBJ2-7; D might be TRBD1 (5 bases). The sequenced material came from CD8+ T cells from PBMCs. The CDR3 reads CASSLDISYEQYF. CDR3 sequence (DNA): TGTGCCAGCAGTCTGGACATCTCCTACGAGCAGTACTTC.